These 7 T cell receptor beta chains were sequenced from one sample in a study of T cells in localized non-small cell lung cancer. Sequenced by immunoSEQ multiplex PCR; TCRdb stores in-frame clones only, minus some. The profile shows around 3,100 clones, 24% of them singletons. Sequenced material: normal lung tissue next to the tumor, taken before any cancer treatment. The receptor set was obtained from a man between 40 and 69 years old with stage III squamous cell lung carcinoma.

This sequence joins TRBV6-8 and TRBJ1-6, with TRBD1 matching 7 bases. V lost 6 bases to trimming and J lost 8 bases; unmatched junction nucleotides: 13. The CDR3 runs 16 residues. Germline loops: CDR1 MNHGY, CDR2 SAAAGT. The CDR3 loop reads CASSKNPGGGDSPLHF. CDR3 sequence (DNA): TGTGCCAGCAGCAAAAACCCAGGGGGAGGAGATTCACCCCTCCACTTT.

For the CDR3, the DNA is TGTGCCAGCTCACCGCAGGGACCGGTTCTCTACGAGCAGTACTTC. It is translated as CASSPQGPVLYEQYF. The chain uses TRBV18 and TRBJ2-7; D possibly uses TRBD1 or TRBD2 (5 bases each). Germline CDR1 reads KGHSH; CDR2 reads LQKENI. The CDR3 loop spans 15 amino acids. V lost 3 bases and J lost 3, with 15 bases in between.

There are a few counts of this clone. The CDR3 DNA sequence: TGTGCCAGCTCACCACTCCAGAGTGAGCAGTTCTTC. Encoded protein: CASSPLQSEQFF. The rearrangement links TRBV18 to TRBJ2-1; D is unresolved. Germline values: CDR1 KGHSH, CDR2 LQKENI. V was shortened by 1 base and J by 9 bases, with 7 bases between the two germline ends. This CDR3 comprises 12 residues.

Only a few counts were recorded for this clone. The DNA for the CDR3 is TGTGCCAGCAGCTTGCTTGGGACTAGCGGTTACTCCTACAATGAGCAGTTCTTC. Its protein is CASSLLGTSGYSYNEQFF. J is TRBJ2-1 and V is TRBV11-3, with 11 bases aligning to TRBD2. The CDR3 totals 18 residues. J gave up 0 bases and V 3 bases, and 7 bases lay outside the gene matches. The germline V gene encodes CDR1 SGHNT and CDR2 YENEEA.

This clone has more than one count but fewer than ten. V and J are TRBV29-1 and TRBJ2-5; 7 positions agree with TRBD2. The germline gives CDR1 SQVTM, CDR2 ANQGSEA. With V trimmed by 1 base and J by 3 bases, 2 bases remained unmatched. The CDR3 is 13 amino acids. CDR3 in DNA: TGCAGCGTTGAAGGTGGACTAGAAGAGACCCAGTACTTC. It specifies CSVEGGLEETQYF.

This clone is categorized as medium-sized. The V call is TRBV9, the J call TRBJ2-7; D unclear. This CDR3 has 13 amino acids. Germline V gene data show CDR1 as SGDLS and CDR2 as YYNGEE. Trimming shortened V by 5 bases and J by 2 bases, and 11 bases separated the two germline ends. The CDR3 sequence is CASSEGFAYEQYF. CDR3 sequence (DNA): TGTGCCAGCAGTGAAGGTTTCGCCTACGAGCAGTACTTC.

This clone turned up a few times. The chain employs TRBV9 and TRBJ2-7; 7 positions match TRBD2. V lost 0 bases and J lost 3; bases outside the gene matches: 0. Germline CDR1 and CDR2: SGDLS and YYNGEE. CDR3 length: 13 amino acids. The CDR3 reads CASSVGEGYEQYF. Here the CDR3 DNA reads TGTGCCAGCAGCGTAGGGGAGGGCTACGAGCAGTACTTC.